A selection of T cell receptor beta chains follows, all from one sample in a study of blood T cell repertoires in COVID-19. Repertoires were generated with immunoSEQ multiplex PCR, while TCRdb's copy carries only in-frame clones and drops some. The table shows some 300,000 clones, with 88% occurring only once. What was sequenced was peripheral blood. Receptors were obtained from a woman aged 25 to 39 who had recovered from COVID-19. Both conserved end residues are part of each CDR3. The D gene is left open where the match is weak. Size values are once, few and many counts, or a class for expanded clones, and some rows have none.

D gene: .; J gene: TRBJ1-2; V gene: TRBV21-1; clone size: .; CDR3 DNA: TGTGCCAGCAGCACCTCCAAGGGACAGGGGTTAGTGGCGAACTATGGCTACACCTTC; CDR3 protein: CASSTSKGQGLVANYGYTF
D gene: .; J gene: TRBJ1-2; V gene: TRBV6-5; clone size: .; CDR3 DNA: TGTGCCAGCAAACCCGGAGGACTTAACTATGGCTACACCTTC; CDR3 protein: CASKPGGLNYGYTF
D gene: .; J gene: TRBJ1-1; V gene: TRBV5-1; clone size: .; CDR3 DNA: TGCGCCAGCAGCTTGGGGGGCCTCCAGGGAGGCACTGAAGCTTTCTTT; CDR3 protein: CASSLGGLQGGTEAFF
D gene: TRBD1; J gene: TRBJ2-7; V gene: TRBV24-1; clone size: .; CDR3 DNA: TGTGCCACCAGTGAAACGGGACAGACCTACGAGCAGTACTTC; CDR3 protein: CATSETGQTYEQYF
D gene: TRBD2; J gene: TRBJ2-1; V gene: TRBV24-1; clone size: .; CDR3 DNA: TGTGCCACCAGTGATCCCAACGGCGCTAGCGGGGTCTATGAGCAGTTCTTC; CDR3 protein: CATSDPNGASGVYEQFF
D gene: .; J gene: TRBJ1-4; V gene: TRBV10-2; clone size: .; CDR3 DNA: TGCGCCAGCAGGGCATCTAATGAAAAACTGTTTTTT; CDR3 protein: CASRASNEKLFF
D gene: .; J gene: TRBJ1-4; V gene: TRBV4-1; clone size: .; CDR3 DNA: TGCGCCAGCAGCCAAGTGACGGAGGGGAATGAAAAACTGTTTTTT; CDR3 protein: CASSQVTEGNEKLFF
D gene: .; J gene: TRBJ1-5; V gene: TRBV7-8; clone size: .; CDR3 DNA: TGTGCCACCTCAGAGAGGCAACAGCCCCAGCATTTT; CDR3 protein: CATSERQQPQHF
D gene: .; J gene: TRBJ2-5; V gene: TRBV11-3; clone size: .; CDR3 DNA: TGTGCCAGCAGCTTAGATTCGGTTCAAGAGACCCAGTACTTC; CDR3 protein: CASSLDSVQETQYF
D gene: .; J gene: TRBJ1-1; V gene: TRBV7-8; clone size: once; CDR3 DNA: TGTGCCAGCAGCTCTACACAGGGCGCGGGCACTGAAGCTTTCTTT; CDR3 protein: CASSSTQGAGTEAFF
D gene: TRBD1; J gene: TRBJ1-2; V gene: TRBV7-8; clone size: .; CDR3 DNA: TGTGCCAGCAGACAGGGGGCGGACTATGGCTACACCTTC; CDR3 protein: CASRQGADYGYTF
D gene: .; J gene: TRBJ2-5; V gene: TRBV7-2; clone size: .; CDR3 DNA: TGTGCCAGCAGCTTTACTAGGCACCAAGAGACCCAGTACTTC; CDR3 protein: CASSFTRHQETQYF
D gene: .; J gene: TRBJ2-7; V gene: TRBV7-2; clone size: .; CDR3 DNA: TGTGCCAGCAGCCCCTGGCCCCAGGGAGGCTACGAGCAGTACTTC; CDR3 protein: CASSPWPQGGYEQYF
D gene: TRBD1; J gene: TRBJ1-2; V gene: TRBV18; clone size: .; CDR3 DNA: TGTGCCAGCTCACCTTCCGCAGGGGGGAGTGGCTACACCTTC; CDR3 protein: CASSPSAGGSGYTF
D gene: .; J gene: TRBJ1-1; V gene: TRBV7-8; clone size: .; CDR3 DNA: TGTGCCAGCAGCTTGCAACAGGGGAACACTGAAGCTTTCTTT; CDR3 protein: CASSLQQGNTEAFF
D gene: .; J gene: TRBJ2-5; V gene: TRBV7-2; clone size: .; CDR3 DNA: TGTGCCAGCAGCTTAGTGGGAGCGGGAGAGACCCAGTACTTC; CDR3 protein: CASSLVGAGETQYF
D gene: .; J gene: TRBJ2-2; V gene: TRBV5-1; clone size: .; CDR3 DNA: TGCGCCAGCAGCCCGACAGGCGCCGCGAACACCGGGGAGCTGTTTTTT; CDR3 protein: CASSPTGAANTGELFF
D gene: TRBD1; J gene: TRBJ2-5; V gene: TRBV9; clone size: once; CDR3 DNA: TGTGCCAGCAGCCCCCGGGTAGGGGGCGCGGAGACCCAGTACTTC; CDR3 protein: CASSPRVGGAETQYF
D gene: TRBD1; J gene: TRBJ1-4; V gene: TRBV24-1; clone size: .; CDR3 DNA: TGTGCCACCAGTGATCCCGGGACAGGGAATGAAAAACTGTTTTTT; CDR3 protein: CATSDPGTGNEKLFF
D gene: TRBD1; J gene: TRBJ1-4; V gene: TRBV29-1; clone size: once; CDR3 DNA: TGCAGCGTTGAAGAGTTTGGGACAGGGGAGGGTGAAAAACTGTTTTTT; CDR3 protein: CSVEEFGTGEGEKLFF
D gene: TRBD1; J gene: TRBJ1-2; V gene: TRBV24-1; clone size: .; CDR3 DNA: TGTGCCACCAGTGGCCGGGACAGGGGAAACTCTAACTATGGCTACACCTTC; CDR3 protein: CATSGRDRGNSNYGYTF
D gene: .; J gene: TRBJ2-1; V gene: TRBV19; clone size: .; CDR3 DNA: TGTGCCAGTAGTATCGGGCAGGGGTTCTACAATGAGCAGTTCTTC; CDR3 protein: CASSIGQGFYNEQFF
D gene: .; J gene: TRBJ2-7; V gene: TRBV6-5; clone size: .; CDR3 DNA: TGTGCCAGCAGAAGAAAGCCTACCGGGAACTACGAGCAGTACTTC; CDR3 protein: CASRRKPTGNYEQYF
D gene: .; J gene: TRBJ1-3; V gene: TRBV28; clone size: .; CDR3 DNA: TGTGCCAGCAGTTTCCCCAGGCCCTCTGGAAACACCATATATTTT; CDR3 protein: CASSFPRPSGNTIYF
D gene: .; J gene: TRBJ1-1; V gene: TRBV28; clone size: .; CDR3 DNA: TGTGCCAGCAGCCCAGGCCCCATGAACACTGAAGCTTTCTTT; CDR3 protein: CASSPGPMNTEAFF